The 13 T cell receptor beta chains listed next were all sequenced from one sample in a study of vaccination effects on CD4 cells after COVID-19. These receptors lack a known antigen. The ViraFEST assay expanded antigen-specific CD4+ T cells with viral peptide pools before sequencing. Around day 10 of culture, CD4+ T cells were separated out. As their vaccination, participants received two doses of either BNT162b2 or mRNA-1273. The repertoire was sequenced with immunoSEQ multiplex PCR; TCRdb's copy has only in-frame clones and lacks some. The sample lists about 22,000 clones; about three quarters were seen once. The sample here was CD4+ T cells from PBMCs cultured with HCoV-NL63 spike peptides, taken after COVID-19 vaccination. The receptors originated from a human donor who received a COVID-19 vaccine.

Concerning this clone: Relative to the germline gene, one junction end is altered; a read error may explain this. Other DNA sequences within the sample encode an identical CDR3. This chain joins TRBV7-9 and TRBJ1-2, with 9 bases matching TRBD1. The CDR3 is made up of 15 amino acids. Germline values: CDR1 SEHNR, CDR2 FQNEAQ (reference sequence). The CDR3 region has the DNA TGTGCCAGCAGCCCAACAGGGGGCGAGAACTATGGCTATACCTTC. It translates to CASSPTGGENYGYTF.

The gene calls are TRBV18 and TRBJ1-4; D is possibly TRBD1 (6 bases). Deletions cut 3 bases from V and 2 bases from J, with 7 bases between. The germline CDR1 and CDR2 sequences are KGHSH and LQKENI. The CDR3 is 14 amino acids. The chain's CDR3 is CASSPRGTNEKLFF. The CDR3 DNA sequence: TGTGCCAGCTCACCGAGGGGGACTAATGAAAAACTGTTTTTT.

This chain connects TRBV30 to TRBJ1-2; weak D call: TRBD1 (5 bases). The CDR3 covers 13 residues. The V and J ends lost 0 bases and 7 bases respectively, with 12 bases between them. Germline V gene data show CDR1 as GTSNPN and CDR2 as SVGIG (reference sequence). CDR3 nucleotides: TGTGCCTGGAGTGTAAGGTTGCAGGGTGGCTACACCTTC. Encoded protein: CAWSVRLQGGYTF.

This chain links TRBV19 with TRBJ2-5; a weak D match, TRBD1 (6 bases). Trimming stripped 4 bases from V and 5 bases from J, with 14 bases between. The CDR3 consists of 14 residues. Germline V lookup: CDR1 LNHDA, CDR2 SQIVND (reference sequence). The CDR3 DNA is TGTGCCAGTAGTACTCAGGGGCACTTGGAGACCCAGTACTTC. It specifies CASSTQGHLETQYF.

The rearrangement uses TRBV19 and TRBJ2-2; perhaps TRBD1 as D (6 bases). The V gene's germline CDR1 is LNHDA and CDR2 SQIVND (reference sequence). The CDR3 runs to 15 residues. V lost 6 bases, J lost 7 bases, and 18 bases lay in between. The CDR3 bases are TGTGCCAGTAGGCCAGGGGTTTTCTCCGGCGGGGAGCTGTTTTTT. It encodes CASRPGVFSGGELFF.

The chain links TRBV7-8 to TRBJ2-3; D may be TRBD2 (6 bases). With 7 bases removed from V and 1 base from J, the gap between germline ends came to 12 bases. The CDR3 is made up of 14 amino acids. Germline loops: CDR1 SGHVS, CDR2 FQNEAQ. The CDR3 DNA follows: TGTGCCAGCAACACGGGACTTCGCACAGATACGCAGTATTTT. Translation: CASNTGLRTDTQYF.

The V and J genes are TRBV24-1 and TRBJ1-2; D is unclear. Trimming took off 4 bases at V and 8 bases at J, with 16 bases between the two ends. Germline CDR1 KGHDR, CDR2 SFDVKD. The CDR3 runs 14 residues. CDR3 in amino acids: CATSDPTKSEGYTF. DNA of the CDR3: TGTGCCACCAGTGACCCCACGAAGTCTGAAGGCTACACCTTC.

The rearrangement uses TRBV6-1 and TRBJ2-2; the match to TRBD1 covers 7 bases. The germline V gene has CDR1 MNHNS and CDR2 SASEGT. The CDR3 has 17 residues. The J segment lost 6 bases and the V segment lost 3 bases, leaving 13 bases of the junction unmatched. The CDR3 nucleotides are TGTGCCAGCAGTGAGGTCGTGACAGGGTGGGGTCCCGGGGAGCTGTTTTTT. It translates to CASSEVVTGWGPGELFF.

The rearrangement joins TRBV4-3 to TRBJ1-2, with a weak D call TRBD1 (5 bases). This CDR3 spans 14 amino acids. CDR1 is LGHNA and CDR2 is YSLEER in the germline V gene. Trimming shortened V by 0 bases and J by 8 bases, and 13 bases separated the two germline ends. CDR3 sequence: CASSQDLGPGGYTF. The CDR3 bases are TGCGCCAGCAGCCAAGATCTGGGGCCTGGAGGCTACACCTTC.

J is TRBJ2-7 and V is TRBV11-1, with 10 nucleotides matching TRBD1. This CDR3 has 15 residues. Looked up from germline, CDR1 is SGHAT and CDR2 is FQDESV (reference sequence). The trim removed 5 bases at V and 3 bases at J, leaving 7 bases unmatched. CDR3 sequence (DNA): TGTGCCAGCAGCACAAGAGGACAGGGGGACTACGAGCAGTACTTC. It is translated as CASSTRGQGDYEQYF.

The genes are TRBV28 and TRBJ1-3; D uncertain. V lost 1 base and J 0 bases, leaving 10 bases between the germline ends. Germline V gives CDR1 MDHEN, CDR2 SYDVKM. The CDR3 contains 16 residues. CDR3 amino acids: CASSLSGRNSGNTIYF. The CDR3 DNA reads TGTGCCAGCAGTTTATCGGGCCGCAACTCTGGAAACACCATATATTTT. Together with reference TRBV28 and TRBJ1-3, the CDR3 gives the full variable domain: DVKVTQSSRYLVKRTGEKVFLECVQDMDHENMFWYRQDPGLGLRLIYFSYDVKMKEKGDIPEGYSVSREKKERFSLILESASTNQTSMYLCASSLSGRNSGNTIYFGEGSWLTVV.

The rearrangement joins TRBV3-1 (or the pseudogene TRBV3-2) to TRBJ1-1; no firm D call. Trimming left V 4 bases short and J 4 bases short, with 10 bases between. CDR1 is LGHDT, CDR2 YNNKEL, per germline (reference sequence). The CDR3 is made up of 13 amino acids. The CDR3 DNA follows: TGTGCCAGCAGCCGACCGACGGGCACTGAAGCTTTCTTT. Its translation: CASSRPTGTEAFF.

The chain carries TRBV2 and TRBJ1-2; 7 bases map to TRBD1. The CDR3 is made up of 12 amino acids. Germline V gives CDR1 SNHLY, CDR2 FYNNEI. V gave up 5 bases and J gave up 8 bases; unmatched junction bases: 5. CDR3 region: CASSKDRDGYTF. DNA of the CDR3: TGTGCCAGCAGTAAAGACAGGGACGGCTACACCTTC.